Listed below are T cell receptor beta chains from one sample, sequenced in a study of T cell repertoires in cytomegalovirus infection. TCRdb independently ran MiXCR on the reads; one entry per CDR3 protein. The repertoire holds hundreds of thousands of distinct CDR3 sequences, about a third seen once, with around 2.8% in the top ten. Specimen: PBMCs. The receptors stem from a human donor in good health (CMV status not recorded). Some clones in this sample may be carry-over from other donors' samples. Each CDR3 is given with its conserved first and last residue. The D gene is left open where the match is weak. Size values are once, few and many counts, or a class for expanded clones, and some rows have none.

D	V	size	J	CDR3	DNA
NA	TRBV24-1	NA	TRBJ2-3	CATSDSTYSASTDTQYF	TGTGCCACCAGTGACTCAACCTACAGTGCTAGCACAGATACGCAGTATTTT
NA	TRBV6-1	NA	TRBJ1-1	CASSELLLNTEAFF	TGTGCCAGCAGTGAGCTGCTGCTGAACACTGAAGCTTTCTTT
NA	TRBV12-3/TRBV12-4	many	TRBJ1-5	CASSPMGPGNQPQHF	TGTGCCAGCAGTCCGATGGGACCCGGCAATCAGCCCCAGCATTTT
NA	TRBV5-6	many	TRBJ2-3	CASSGGFGTDTQYF	TGTGCCAGCAGCGGGGGGTTTGGCACAGATACGCAGTATTTT
NA	TRBV7-9	few	TRBJ2-7	CASSLLGTEYEQYF	TGTGCCAGCAGCTTACTGGGCACTGAGTACGAGCAGTACTTC
NA	TRBV25-1	NA	TRBJ2-1	CASSHPSFEQFF	TGTGCCAGCAGTCATCCGAGTTTTGAGCAGTTCTTC
TRBD1	TRBV7-9	many	TRBJ1-2	CASSLGQGNGYTF	TGTGCCAGCAGCTTAGGACAGGGGAATGGCTACACCTTC
NA	TRBV6-5	few	TRBJ2-1	CASSYRDRQPAMRQFF	TGTGCCAGCAGTTACAGGGATCGGCAACCCGCGATGAGGCAGTTCTTC
NA	TRBV7-6	NA	TRBJ2-3	CASSLGGKDTQYF	TGTGCCAGCAGCCTTGGGGGGAAAGATACGCAGTATTTT
TRBD2	TRBV28	few	TRBJ2-1	CASSPLAGVINEQFF	TGTGCCAGCAGTCCACTAGCGGGAGTGATCAATGAGCAGTTCTTC
NA	TRBV5-1	NA	TRBJ1-1	CASSPGGGENEAFF	TGCGCCAGCAGTCCCGGGGGGGGGGAGAACGAAGCTTTCTTT
NA	TRBV27	many	TRBJ2-5	CASSPLKDVYLGRTQYF	TGTGCCAGCAGTCCACTCAAGGACGTTTACCTCGGACGGACCCAGTACTTC
NA	TRBV19	few	TRBJ1-2	CASSIKDTYGYTF	TGTGCCAGTAGTATAAAGGACACCTATGGCTACACCTTC
TRBD2	TRBV4-1	NA	TRBJ2-1	CASSQGMGLAGVYEQFF	TGCGCCAGCAGCCAAGGTATGGGACTAGCGGGAGTCTATGAGCAGTTCTTC
NA	TRBV7-8	NA	TRBJ2-1	CASSLAWGESNNEQFF	TGTGCCAGCAGCTTAGCGTGGGGGGAGAGTAACAATGAGCAGTTCTTC
NA	TRBV20-1	NA	TRBJ1-5	CSATRQGRQPQHF	TGCAGTGCAACCCGACAAGGTCGGCAGCCCCAGCATTTT
TRBD2	TRBV7-2	NA	TRBJ2-2	CASSRGGHGTGVLFF	TGTGCCAGCAGCCGGGGGGGCCACGGCACCGGGGTGCTGTTTTTT
NA	TRBV7-2	NA	TRBJ2-1	CASSYGDANEQFF	TGTGCCAGCAGCTACGGGGACGCTAATGAGCAGTTCTTC
TRBD2	TRBV20-1	NA	TRBJ2-3	CSASFSGRADTQYF	TGCAGTGCTTCGTTTAGCGGGAGGGCAGATACGCAGTATTTT
TRBD2	TRBV7-8	NA	TRBJ2-7	CASSPPTSGNEQYF	TGTGCCAGCAGCCCGCCGACTAGCGGGAACGAGCAGTACTTC
NA	TRBV4-1	few	TRBJ1-2	CASSQDQANYGYTF	TGCGCCAGCAGCCAAGATCAGGCTAACTATGGCTACACCTTC
NA	TRBV19	NA	TRBJ1-1	CASSVSGQAQAFF	TGTGCCAGTAGTGTCTCGGGACAAGCTCAAGCTTTCTTT
NA	TRBV7-8	NA	TRBJ2-1	CASSLSVGASKAYNEQFF	TGTGCCAGCAGCTTATCGGTAGGGGCTAGCAAGGCCTACAATGAGCAGTTCTTC
TRBD2	TRBV28	few	TRBJ2-2	CASRPTGGGTGELFF	TGTGCCAGCAGACCTACCGGGGGGGGCACCGGGGAGCTGTTTTTT